Sequencing of this TCR beta chain was carried out in a study of blood T cell repertoires in COVID-19. Assay used: immunoSEQ multiplex PCR; TCRdb lists only in-frame clones, some missing. Of about 150,000 clones detected, around 84% appear once; the ten largest clones hold 0.58%. The germline V gene has CDR1 SGHVS and CDR2 FNYEAQ. Trimming shortened V by 2 bases and J by 4 bases, and 11 bases separated the two germline ends. The length of the CDR3 is 14 residues. The chain joins TRBV7-6 to TRBJ1-1, with D perhaps matching TRBD1 (5 bases). This TCR was recovered from a man aged 55 to 70 with COVID-19, enrolled during active disease. Sequencing was done on a sample of peripheral blood. The CDR3 DNA sequence: TGTGCCAGCAGCTTAATGGCGGGGCCCACTGAAGCTTTCTTT. This translates into CASSLMAGPTEAFF.